The TCR beta chain under discussion was sequenced for a study of shared clonotypes between healthy human individuals. A deep-level run was used for the assay. Authors' data handling: ImmunoSEQ yielded junction-only sequences lacking quality scores, so filtering differed. Produced via immunoSEQ multiplex PCR; TCRdb's table is partial and in-frame only. V, J and clone size derive from that table, while D and trimming were established from the DNA sequence. Among about 490,000 clones listed, 76% were seen once. CDR3 length: 12 amino acids. Germline V gene data show CDR1 as SGHRS and CDR2 as YFSETQ. Trimming removed 7 bases from V and 0 bases from J, with 6 bases in between.

V gene TRBV5-1 combines with J gene TRBJ2-3; unclear D gene. Material: PBMCs. The sequence came from a woman aged 40 to 55 in good health. Some clones in this sample may be carry-over from other donors' samples. The CDR3 is CASLSSTDTQYF. The CDR3 coding sequence is TGCGCCAGCCTCAGTAGCACAGATACGCAGTATTTT.